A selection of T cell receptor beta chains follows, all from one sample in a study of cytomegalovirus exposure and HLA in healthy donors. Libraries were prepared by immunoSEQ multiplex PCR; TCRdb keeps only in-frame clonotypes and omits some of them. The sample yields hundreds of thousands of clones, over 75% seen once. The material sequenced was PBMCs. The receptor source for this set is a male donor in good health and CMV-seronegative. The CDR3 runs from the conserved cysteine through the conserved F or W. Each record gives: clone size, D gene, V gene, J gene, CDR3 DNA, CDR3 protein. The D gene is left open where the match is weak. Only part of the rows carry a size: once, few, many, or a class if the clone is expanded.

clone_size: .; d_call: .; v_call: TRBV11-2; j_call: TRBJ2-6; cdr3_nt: TGTGCCAGCAGCACTAGGAGGTCTGGGGCCAACGTCCTGACTTTC; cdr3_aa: CASSTRRSGANVLTF
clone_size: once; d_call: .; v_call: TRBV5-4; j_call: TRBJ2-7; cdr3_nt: TGTGCCAGCAGCTTCACAGGGTTAGGTTTTGGAAACTACGAGCAGTACTTC; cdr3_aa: CASSFTGLGFGNYEQYF
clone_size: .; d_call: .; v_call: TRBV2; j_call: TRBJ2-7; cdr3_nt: TGTGCCACAGGGGCCTACGAGCAGTACTTC; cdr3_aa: CATGAYEQYF
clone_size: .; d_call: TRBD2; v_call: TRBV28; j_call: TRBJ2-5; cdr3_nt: TGTGCCAGCAGTTTGACTAGCCCCTTTGGGGAGACCCAGTACTTC; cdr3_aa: CASSLTSPFGETQYF
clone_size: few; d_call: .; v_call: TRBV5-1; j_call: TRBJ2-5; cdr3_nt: TGCGCCAGCAGCAATTCCCCGACAGGACAAGAGACCCAGTACTTC; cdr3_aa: CASSNSPTGQETQYF
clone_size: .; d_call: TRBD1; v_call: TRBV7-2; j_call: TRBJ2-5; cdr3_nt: TGTGCCAGCAGTCCACAGGGGGCGTTTAAAGAGACCCAGTACTTC; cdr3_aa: CASSPQGAFKETQYF
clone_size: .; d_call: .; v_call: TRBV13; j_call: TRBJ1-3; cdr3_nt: TGTGCCAGCAGCTTAGAGGGGGGGACTGGAAACACCATATATTTT; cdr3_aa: CASSLEGGTGNTIYF
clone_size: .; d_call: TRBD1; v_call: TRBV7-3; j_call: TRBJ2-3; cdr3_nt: TGTGCCAGCAGCCCAATAGGGACAGGCGGGGATACGCAGTATTTT; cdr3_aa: CASSPIGTGGDTQYF
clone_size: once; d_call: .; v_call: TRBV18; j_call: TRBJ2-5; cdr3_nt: TGTGCCAGCTCACCAGCGGGGGAGACCCAGTACTTC; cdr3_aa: CASSPAGETQYF
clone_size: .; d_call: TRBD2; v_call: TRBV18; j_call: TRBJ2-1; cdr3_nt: TGTGCCAGCTCATTCGGGACTAGCGGAGTTTACAATGAGCAGTTCTTC; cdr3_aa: CASSFGTSGVYNEQFF
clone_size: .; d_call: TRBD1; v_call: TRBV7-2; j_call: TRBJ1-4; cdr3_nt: TGTGCCAGCAGCGGTGGGCGCGGGACAGGGGGTTTGAATGAAAAACTGTTTTTT; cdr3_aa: CASSGGRGTGGLNEKLFF
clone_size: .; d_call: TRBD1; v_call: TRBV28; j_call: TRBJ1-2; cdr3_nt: TGTGCCAGCAAGGGGGCTTGGGACTATGGCTACACCTTC; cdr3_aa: CASKGAWDYGYTF
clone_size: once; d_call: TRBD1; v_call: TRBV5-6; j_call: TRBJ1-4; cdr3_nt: TGTGCCAGCAACTCCGGGACAGGGTCCGAAAAACTGTTTTTT; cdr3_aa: CASNSGTGSEKLFF
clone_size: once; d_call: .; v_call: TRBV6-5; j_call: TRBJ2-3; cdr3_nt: TGTGCCAGCAGTAGCGGGCAGAACACAGATACGCAGTATTTT; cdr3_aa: CASSSGQNTDTQYF
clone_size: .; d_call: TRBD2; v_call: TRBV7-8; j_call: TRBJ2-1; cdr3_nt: TGTGCCAGCAGCTTCGGGACTAGCGGGAGTACTGAGCAGTTCTTC; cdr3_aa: CASSFGTSGSTEQFF
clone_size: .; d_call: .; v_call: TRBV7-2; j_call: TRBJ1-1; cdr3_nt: TGTGCCACCAACCCCGGGGGGGGGTTCACTGAAGCTTTCTTT; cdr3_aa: CATNPGGGFTEAFF
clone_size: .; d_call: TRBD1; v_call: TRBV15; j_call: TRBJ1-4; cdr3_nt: TGTGCCACCAGCAGAGATGGGACAGCCGAAAAACTGTTTTTT; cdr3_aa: CATSRDGTAEKLFF
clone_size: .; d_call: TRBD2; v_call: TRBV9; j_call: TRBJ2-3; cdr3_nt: TGTGCCAGCAGCGTAGGTCGGGGGGGCGACACAGATACGCAGTATTTT; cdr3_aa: CASSVGRGGDTDTQYF
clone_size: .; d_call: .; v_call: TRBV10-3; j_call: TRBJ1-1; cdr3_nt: TGTGCCATCAGTGAGATCAGGGAGAACACTGAAGCTTTCTTT; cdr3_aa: CAISEIRENTEAFF
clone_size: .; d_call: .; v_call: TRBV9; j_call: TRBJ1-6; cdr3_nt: TGTGCCAGCAGCGTAGATTCGGAGTCCCTCCACTTT; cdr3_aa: CASSVDSESLHF
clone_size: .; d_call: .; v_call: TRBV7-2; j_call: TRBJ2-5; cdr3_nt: TGTGCCAGCAGCCTGAATAGAGAGACCCAGTACTTC; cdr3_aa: CASSLNRETQYF
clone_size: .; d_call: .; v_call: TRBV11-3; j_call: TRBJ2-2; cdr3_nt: TGTGCCAGCAGCCGCGGGGCGAACACCGGGGAGCTGTTTTTT; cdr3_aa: CASSRGANTGELFF
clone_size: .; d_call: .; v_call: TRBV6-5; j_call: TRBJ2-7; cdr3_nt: TGTGCCAGCAGTTACAGGGGCAGCGAGCAGTACTTC; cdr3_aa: CASSYRGSEQYF
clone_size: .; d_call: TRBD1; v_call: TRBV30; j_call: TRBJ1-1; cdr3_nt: TGTGCCTGTTTTGGGACAGGGGTGAACACTGAAGCTTTCTTT; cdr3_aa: CACFGTGVNTEAFF
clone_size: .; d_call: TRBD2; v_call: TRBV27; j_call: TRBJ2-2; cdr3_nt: TGTGCCAGCAAACTAGCGCCTAAGACGGGGGAGCTGTTTTTT; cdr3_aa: CASKLAPKTGELFF
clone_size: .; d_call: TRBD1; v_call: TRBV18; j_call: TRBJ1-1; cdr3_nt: TGTGCCAGCTCACGTAACAGGGGGGATGATATAATGAACACTGAAGCTTTCTTT; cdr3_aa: CASSRNRGDDIMNTEAFF
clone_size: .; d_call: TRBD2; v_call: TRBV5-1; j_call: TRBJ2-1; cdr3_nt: TGCGCCAGCAGCGTTTCTAGCGGGGGGGCCAGGTCACACAATGAGCAGTTCTTC; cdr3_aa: CASSVSSGGARSHNEQFF
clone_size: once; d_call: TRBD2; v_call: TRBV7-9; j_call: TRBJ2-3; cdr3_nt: TGTGCCAGCAGCTTACGCATTGGTAGCGGGAGGGCAGATACGCAGTATTTT; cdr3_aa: CASSLRIGSGRADTQYF
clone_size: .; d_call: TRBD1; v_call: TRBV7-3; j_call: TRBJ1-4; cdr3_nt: TGTGCCAGCAGCCTGGACAGGGCGAGTGAAAAACTGTTTTTT; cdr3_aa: CASSLDRASEKLFF
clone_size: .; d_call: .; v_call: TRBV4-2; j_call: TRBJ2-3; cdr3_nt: TGTGCCAGCAGCCAAGAACCCCGGGTGAGGGGCACAGATACGCAGTATTTT; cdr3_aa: CASSQEPRVRGTDTQYF
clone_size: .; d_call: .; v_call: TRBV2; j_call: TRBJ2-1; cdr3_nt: TGTGCCAGCAGTGAAGCGCGTACAGGCTACAATGAGCAGTTCTTC; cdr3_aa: CASSEARTGYNEQFF
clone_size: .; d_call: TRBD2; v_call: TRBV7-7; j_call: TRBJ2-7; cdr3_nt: TGTGCTAGCAGCTTGTTACTAGCGGGAGTAGACGAGCAGTACTTC; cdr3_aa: CASSLLLAGVDEQYF
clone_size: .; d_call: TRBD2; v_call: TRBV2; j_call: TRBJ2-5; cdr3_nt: TGTGCCAGCAAGGTGGAGCGGGGTCAAGAGACCCAGTACTTC; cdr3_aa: CASKVERGQETQYF
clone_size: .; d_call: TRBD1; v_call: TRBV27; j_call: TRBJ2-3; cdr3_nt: TGTGCCAGCAGTAGCCGGGACAGTAGCACAGATACGCAGTATTTT; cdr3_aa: CASSSRDSSTDTQYF
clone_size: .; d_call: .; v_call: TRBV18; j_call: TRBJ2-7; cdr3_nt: TGTGCCAGCTCACCTGGCGGTTGGAGCTCCTACGAGCAGTACTTC; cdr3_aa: CASSPGGWSSYEQYF
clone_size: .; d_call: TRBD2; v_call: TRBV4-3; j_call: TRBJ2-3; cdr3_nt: TGCGCCAGCAGCCAAGAAGGCGGGGGGGCAGCAGATACGCAGTATTTT; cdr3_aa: CASSQEGGGAADTQYF
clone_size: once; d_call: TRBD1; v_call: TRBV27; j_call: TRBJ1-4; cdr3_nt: TGTGCCAGCAGTTTAAGGGGGCGTGGTGAAAAACTGTTTTTT; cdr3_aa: CASSLRGRGEKLFF
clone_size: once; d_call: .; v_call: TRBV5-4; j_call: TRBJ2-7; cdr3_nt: TGTGCCAGCAGCCCTCCGGGGGCCTACGAGCAGTACTTC; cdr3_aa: CASSPPGAYEQYF
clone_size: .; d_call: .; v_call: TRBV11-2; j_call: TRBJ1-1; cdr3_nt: TGTGCCAGCAGCTTCGGTACGAACACTGAAGCTTTCTTT; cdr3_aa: CASSFGTNTEAFF
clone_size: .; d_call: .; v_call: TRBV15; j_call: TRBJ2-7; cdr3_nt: TGTGCCACCAGCAGAAGTCCGAGCTACGAGCAGTACTTC; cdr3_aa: CATSRSPSYEQYF
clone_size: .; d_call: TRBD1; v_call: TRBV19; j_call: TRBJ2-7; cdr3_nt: TGTGCCAGTAGTAGGGGACAGGGAGGCGAGCAGTACTTC; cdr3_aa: CASSRGQGGEQYF
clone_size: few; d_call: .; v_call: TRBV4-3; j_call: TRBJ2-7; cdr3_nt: TGCGCCAGCAGCCGGGCTGGGGCAGGAGAGCAGTACTTC; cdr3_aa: CASSRAGAGEQYF
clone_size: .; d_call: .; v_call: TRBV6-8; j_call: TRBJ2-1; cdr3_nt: TGTGCCAGCAGTTATGACACCTGCTCCTACAATGAGCAGTTCTTC; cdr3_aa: CASSYDTCSYNEQFF
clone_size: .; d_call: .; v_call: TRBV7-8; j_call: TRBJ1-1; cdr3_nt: TGTGCCAGCAGCTTAGTCAGGCCCGGTGAGACTGAAGCTTTCTTT; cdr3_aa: CASSLVRPGETEAFF
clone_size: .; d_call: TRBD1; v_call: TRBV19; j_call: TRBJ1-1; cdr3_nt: TGTGCCAGTAGTATGAAGACAGGGGGGTACACTGAAGCTTTCTTT; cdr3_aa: CASSMKTGGYTEAFF
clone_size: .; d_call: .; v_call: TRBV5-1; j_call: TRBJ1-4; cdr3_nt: TGCGCCAGCAGCTTGGGTTCAGTAAATGAAAAACTGTTTTTT; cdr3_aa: CASSLGSVNEKLFF
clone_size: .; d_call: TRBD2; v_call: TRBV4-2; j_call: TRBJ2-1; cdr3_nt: TGTGCCAGCAGCCCGGGGACTAGCGGGAGTTACAATGAGCAGTTCTTC; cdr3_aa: CASSPGTSGSYNEQFF
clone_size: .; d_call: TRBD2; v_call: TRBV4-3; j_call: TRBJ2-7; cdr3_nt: TGCGCCAGCAGCCAACGTGAGACTAGCGGCGCCGGGGGGCAGTACTTC; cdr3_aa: CASSQRETSGAGGQYF
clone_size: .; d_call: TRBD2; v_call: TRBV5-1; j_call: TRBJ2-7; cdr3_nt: TGCGCCAGCAGCTTGGTGGGTCCCGGGGGGGCGCACACCTACGAGCAGTACTTC; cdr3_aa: CASSLVGPGGAHTYEQYF
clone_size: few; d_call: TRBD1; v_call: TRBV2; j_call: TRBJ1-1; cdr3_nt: TGTGCCACCCGACAGGGGTCGAACACTGAAGCTTTCTTT; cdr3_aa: CATRQGSNTEAFF
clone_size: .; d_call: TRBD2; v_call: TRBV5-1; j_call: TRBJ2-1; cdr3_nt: TGCGCCAGCAGCTTGGACGGACTAGCGGGGGGGAATGAGCAGTTCTTC; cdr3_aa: CASSLDGLAGGNEQFF
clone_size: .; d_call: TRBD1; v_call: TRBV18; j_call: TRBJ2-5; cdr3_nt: TGTGCCAGCTCACCACAGGGACAGGGATTGGAGACCCAGTACTTC; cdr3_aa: CASSPQGQGLETQYF